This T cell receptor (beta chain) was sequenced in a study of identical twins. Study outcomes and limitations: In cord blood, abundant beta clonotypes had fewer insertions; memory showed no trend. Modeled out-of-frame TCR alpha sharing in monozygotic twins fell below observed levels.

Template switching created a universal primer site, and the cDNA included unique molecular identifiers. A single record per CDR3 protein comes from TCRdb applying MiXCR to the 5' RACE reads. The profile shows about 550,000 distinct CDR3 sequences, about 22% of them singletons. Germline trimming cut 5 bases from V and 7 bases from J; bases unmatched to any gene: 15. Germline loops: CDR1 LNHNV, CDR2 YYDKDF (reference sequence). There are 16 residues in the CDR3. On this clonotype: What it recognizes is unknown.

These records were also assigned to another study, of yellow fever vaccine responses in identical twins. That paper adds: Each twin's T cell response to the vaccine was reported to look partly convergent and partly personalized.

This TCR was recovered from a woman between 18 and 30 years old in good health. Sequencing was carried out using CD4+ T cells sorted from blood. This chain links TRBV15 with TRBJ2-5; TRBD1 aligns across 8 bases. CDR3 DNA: TGTGCCACCAGCGGCGACTTCCAAATAACAGGGGGGACCCAGTACTTC. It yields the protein CATSGDFQITGGTQYF.